Listed below are T cell receptor beta chains from one sample, sequenced in a study of beta chain features in type 1 diabetes. Using immunoSEQ multiplex PCR, the repertoire was profiled, and TCRdb retains in-frame clones only, with some absent. This table has some 150,000 clones, roughly 10% appearing once. The sequencing sample was made of central memory CD4+ T cells from blood. The receptors originated from a woman between 40 and 50 years old in good health. CDR3s include the opening cysteine and the closing phenylalanine or tryptophan.

v_call cdr3_aa
TRBV29-1 CSVVPGAEGIQYF
TRBV6-6 CASGAGSSPLHF
TRBV18 CASSQTGNTEAFF
TRBV7-6 CASSLRTDTANTGELFF
TRBV5-1 CASSPQGAFGYTF
TRBV5-6 CASSLEIEQFF
TRBV7-8 CASSLRGGAGSPLHF
TRBV6-1 CASSESLAGLINPSTDTQYF
TRBV7-8 CASSLTRYRGDNEKLFF
TRBV11-3 CASSLDHGGSVAPTQQYF
TRBV29-1 CSVLGGGTEAFF
TRBV2 CASSKRQGSNYGYTF
TRBV9 CASSVILGGNTEAFF
TRBV19 CATSGGYSYEQYF
TRBV6-1 CASSGTGTSSPDTQYF